This passage covers 9 T cell receptor beta chains from one sample sequenced in a study of cytomegalovirus exposure and HLA in healthy donors. 60 Vbeta and 13 Jbeta primers were used in PCR. Data came from immunoSEQ multiplex PCR; TCRdb stores just in-frame clones and leaves some out. This table has about 130,000 clones, about 80% appearing once. The sample taken for sequencing was PBMCs. The receptor source for this set is a woman in her thirties or forties in good health and CMV-seronegative.

The J gene is TRBJ1-5, the V gene TRBV28; a possible D gene is TRBD1 (6 bases). V lost 6 bases and J lost 0, with 24 bases in between. The length of the CDR3 is 19 residues. Per the germline V gene, CDR1 is MDHEN and CDR2 is SYDVKM. CDR3 DNA sequence: TGTGCCAGCAGACCTGGGACAAGCCCCTGGGAGTATAGCAATCAGCCCCAGCATTTT. Translated, it gives CASRPGTSPWEYSNQPQHF.

J is TRBJ1-2 and V is TRBV27, with D possibly TRBD1 on 6 matching bases. Germline CDR1 MNHEY, CDR2 SMNVEV (reference sequence). This CDR3 is 16 amino acids long. V was cut by 2 bases and J by 2 bases, with 15 bases left in between. CDR3 nucleotide sequence: TGTGCCAGCAGTTTAATAGCCAGGGGCTTCAACTATGGCTACACCTTC. This encodes CASSLIARGFNYGYTF.

The gene calls are TRBV5-1 and TRBJ1-6, with 10 bases aligning to TRBD1. Trimming removed 3 bases from V and 4 bases from J; junction bases left unmatched: 7. This CDR3 region has 17 residues. The germline V gene has CDR1 SGHRS and CDR2 YFSETQ. CDR3 protein: CASSSRTGGEYNSPLHF. The CDR3 bases are TGCGCCAGCAGCTCTAGGACAGGGGGGGAGTATAATTCACCCCTCCACTTT.

The V and J genes are TRBV12-5 and TRBJ1-5; perhaps TRBD1 as D (5 bases). This CDR3 is built from 15 residues. CDR1 and CDR2 (germline): LGHNT, FRNRAP. With 0 bases removed from V and 5 bases from J, the gap between germline ends came to 11 bases. The CDR3 is CASGLVPGIDQPQHF. Written as DNA, the CDR3 is TGTGCTAGTGGTTTGGTCCCAGGGATTGATCAGCCCCAGCATTTT.

This chain uses TRBV7-2 with TRBJ2-7, with 15 bases lining up with TRBD2. Looked up from germline, CDR1 is SGHTA and CDR2 is FQGNSA. The CDR3 totals 14 residues. J gave up 13 bases and V 5 bases, and 9 bases lay outside the gene matches. The CDR3 DNA reads TGTGCCAGCAGCCGTTTGGGGACTAGCGGGGGGAAATACTTC. Translated, it gives CASSRLGTSGGKYF.

The genes are TRBV10-3 and TRBJ1-4; 8 bases map to TRBD1. J lost 1 base, V lost 4 bases, and 2 bases had no gene match. The CDR3 length is 15 residues. Germline-derived CDR1 and CDR2 are ENHRY and SYGVKD. This CDR3 reads CAISVTGGTNEKLFF. DNA of the CDR3: TGTGCCATCAGTGTCACAGGGGGAACTAATGAAAAACTGTTTTTT.

V and J are TRBV6-1 and TRBJ1-1, with D perhaps matching TRBD1 (6 bases). The germline V gene has CDR1 MNHNS and CDR2 SASEGT. This CDR3 has 14 residues. Trimming took off 1 base at V and 0 bases at J, with 6 bases between the two ends. CDR3 in DNA: TGTGCCAGCAGTGAAGGACAGGTGAACACTGAAGCTTTCTTT. It codes for CASSEGQVNTEAFF.

The chain couples TRBV5-8 to TRBJ2-1, with D hard to call. The V gene lost 4 bases and the J gene lost 3 bases, with 11 bases spanning the gap. The length of the CDR3 is 14 residues. The germline V gene has CDR1 SGHTS and CDR2 YDEGEE. This CDR3 reads CASSRVRYYNEQFF. CDR3 nucleotide sequence: TGTGCCAGCAGCCGGGTACGATACTACAATGAGCAGTTCTTC.

V is TRBV29-1 and J is TRBJ1-2; 8 bases are shared with TRBD1. The CDR3 contains 14 residues. V lost 7 bases, J lost 8 bases, and 15 bases stayed unmatched. Germline-derived CDR1 and CDR2 are SQVTM and ANQGSEA. CDR3 amino acids: CSATTAGGLCGYTF. In DNA, the CDR3 is TGCAGCGCCACGACGGCAGGGGGCTTATGCGGCTACACCTTC.